This T cell receptor (beta chain) is from a study of shared clonotypes between healthy human individuals. Study observations and caveats: Read depth was anticipated to influence clonotype sharing among donors.

Comment on this clone: Its target is unknown.

Trimming removed 3 bases from V and 0 bases from J; junction bases left unmatched: 7. Germline V gene data show CDR1 as SGHRS and CDR2 as YFSETQ. This CDR3 is 18 amino acids long. Each sorted subset replicate got 200 ng genomic DNA, roughly 30,000 genomes. TCRdb keeps only in-frame clones here, not all; method: immunoSEQ multiplex PCR. Of about 1.5 million clones listed, approximately 98% are singletons. The authors divided CD4+ cells into CD45RA+ naive and CD45RA-negative memory subsets. Sample: naive CD4+ T cells sorted from blood. Specified subset: CD45RA+ positively selected. The chain combines TRBV5-1 with TRBJ2-7, with 15 positions matching TRBD2. This sequence originates from a man aged 30 to 45 in good health. Here the CDR3 reads CASSSGLAGGPVSYEQYF. The CDR3 DNA sequence: TGCGCCAGCAGCTCCGGACTAGCGGGAGGGCCTGTCTCCTACGAGCAGTACTTC.